This T cell receptor (beta chain) was retrieved from a study of T cells in Graves' hyperthyroidism and ophthalmopathy. Amplification yielded TCR beta CDR3 regions, with RNA transcripts as the source. The TCR CDR3 first-round RT-PCR relied on the HTBI primer set. Via MiXCR, TCRdb re-called the multiplex PCR reads, giving one row per CDR3 protein. The sample shows roughly 500,000 distinct CDR3 sequences, over 35% of them seen only once. Study-level points and caveats: Classification by a 13 V-J model distinguished ophthalmopathy from stable hyperthyroidism.

Criteria for exclusion of patients were uncontrolled infection, other autoimmune disease, pregnancy or lactation. Details on this clonotype: The antigen remains undetermined.

The source material was peripheral blood or thyroid tissue (not recorded which). The sequence came from an adult woman with Graves' disease, either hyperthyroidism or ophthalmopathy (not recorded which).

For the CDR3, the DNA is TGTGCCAGCAGCGTAGGGGGTGAAGCGCTGCCCCAGTACTTC. Encoded protein: CASSVGGEALPQYF. V usage is TRBV9 and J usage is TRBJ2-5; D unresolved. Per germline, CDR1 SGDLS and CDR2 YYNGEE. The CDR3 covers 14 residues. The V end was cut by 0 bases, the J end by 9 bases, with 15 bases between.